This T cell receptor beta chain was captured by sequencing in a study of T cells in tumors after PD-1 blockade. Study-wide background: Excluded were patients with checkpoint blockade, immunosuppressants, or radiotherapy or other anti-cancer therapy within 4 weeks. Each patient got pembrolizumab 200 mg every 3 weeks or cemiplimab 350 mg every 2 weeks.

The CDR3 length is 15 residues. Germline loops: CDR1 MGHRA, CDR2 YSYEKL. V shed 1 base and J 16 bases; nucleotides not matched to a gene: 10. This clone was seen a few times. TCRdb's table, derived via immunoSEQ multiplex PCR, lists solely in-frame clones and lacks some. Here the sample spans fewer than 35,000 clones, 78% being singletons. The chain links TRBV4-1 to TRBJ2-4; 13 bases match TRBD2. Source: PBMCs, taken before anti-PD-1 treatment. The source of this sequence is a human donor with basal cell carcinoma. The CDR3 DNA follows: TGCGCCAGCAGCCAAGCAACTAGCGGGGGGGCCGTTGTATACTTC. This translates into CASSQATSGGAVVYF.